The 30 T cell receptor beta chains listed next were all sequenced from one sample in a study of T cell responses to AZD1222 COVID-19 vaccine. Generated by immunoSEQ multiplex PCR, the TCRdb table keeps only in-frame clones and is missing some. The table shows around 88,000 clones, with 88% occurring only once. This specimen consisted of peripheral blood, obtained on day 0 of AZD1222 vaccination. The receptors were gathered from an adult in good health.

The rearrangement links TRBV19 to TRBJ1-4; a weak D match, TRBD1 (5 bases). Germline loops: CDR1 LNHDA, CDR2 SQIVND (reference sequence). The CDR3 has 15 amino acids. The V end was cut by 2 bases, the J end by 4 bases, with 11 bases between. The CDR3 DNA reads as TGTGCCAGTAGTATACGGGACGGACATAATGAAAAACTGTTTTTT. It encodes CASSIRDGHNEKLFF. Filled out from reference TRBV19 and TRBJ1-4, the complete variable domain reads DGGITQSPKYLFRKEGQNVTLSCEQNLNHDAMYWYRQDPGQGLRLIYYSQIVNDFQKGDIAEGYSVSREKKESFPLTVTSAQKNPTAFYLCASSIRDGHNEKLFFGSGTQLSVL.

This chain links TRBV11-2 with TRBJ1-4; no clear D. The CDR3 sequence is 16 residues long. Germline lookup yields CDR1 SGHAT and CDR2 FQNNGV. V lost 0 bases to trimming and J lost 5 bases, with 13 bases between them. This CDR3 reads CASSLDNWGWNEKLFF. CDR3 bases: TGTGCCAGCAGCTTAGATAATTGGGGATGGAATGAAAAACTGTTTTTT. The whole variable domain, filled in from reference TRBV11-2 and TRBJ1-4, reads EAGVAQSPRYKIIEKRQSVAFWCNPISGHATLYWYQQILGQGPKLLIQFQNNGVVDDSQLPKDRFSAERLKGVDSTLKIQPAKLEDSAVYLCASSLDNWGWNEKLFFGSGTQLSVL.

The chain joins TRBV5-1 to TRBJ1-1; D call uncertain. The germline V gene has CDR1 SGHRS and CDR2 YFSETQ. Trimming stripped 0 bases from V and 1 base from J, with 13 bases between. The CDR3 is made up of 16 amino acids. The CDR3 loop reads CASSLEPPGRNTEAFF. CDR3 coding DNA: TGCGCCAGCAGCTTGGAACCGCCGGGAAGGAACACTGAAGCTTTCTTT.

The rearrangement uses TRBV24-1 and TRBJ2-1; the match to TRBD1 covers 11 bases. Trimming removed 0 bases from V and 5 bases from J; junction bases left unmatched: 2. Germline V CDR1 and CDR2: KGHDR, SFDVKD. This CDR3 comprises 16 residues. Written as DNA, the CDR3 is TGTGCCACCAGTGATTTGGGGGGACAGGGGGACAATGAGCAGTTCTTC. Protein sequence: CATSDLGGQGDNEQFF.

This clone came up a few times. The chain carries TRBV2 and TRBJ2-7; D not certain. V shed 4 bases and J shed 3 bases, with 4 bases lying between them. Germline CDR1 reads SNHLY; CDR2 reads FYNNEI. This CDR3 comprises 11 residues. The CDR3 nucleotides are TGTGCCAGCAGTGCAATCTACGAGCAGTACTTC. This encodes CASSAIYEQYF.

V is TRBV28 and J is TRBJ1-2; D is possibly TRBD1 (6 bases). Trimming took off 3 bases at V and 8 bases at J, with 16 bases between the two ends. The germline V gene encodes CDR1 MDHEN and CDR2 SYDVKM. This CDR3 is 14 amino acids long. CDR3 sequence reads: CASSFTTGLEGYTF. In DNA form, the CDR3 reads TGTGCCAGCAGTTTCACCACAGGGTTGGAGGGCTACACCTTC.

This chain links TRBV19 with TRBJ1-1; D is ambiguous. Germline V gives CDR1 LNHDA, CDR2 SQIVND (reference sequence). The CDR3 has 15 residues. The V end lost 6 bases, the J end lost 1 base, and 15 bases lay between the germline ends. CDR3 nucleotides: TGTGCCAGTAGGGTATTAAAAGACGCGAACACTGAAGCTTTCTTT. Protein: CASRVLKDANTEAFF.

This chain uses TRBV19 with TRBJ1-6; D uncertain. V lost 3 bases to trimming and J lost 8 bases, with 17 bases between them. Germline values: CDR1 LNHDA, CDR2 SQIVND (reference sequence). This CDR3 spans 16 amino acids. CDR3 sequence: CASSITIGPADSPLHF. The CDR3 DNA is TGTGCCAGTAGTATCACCATCGGACCGGCCGATTCACCCCTCCACTTT. Using reference TRBV19 and TRBJ1-6 for the parts outside the CDR3, the full variable domain is DGGITQSPKYLFRKEGQNVTLSCEQNLNHDAMYWYRQDPGQGLRLIYYSQIVNDFQKGDIAEGYSVSREKKESFPLTVTSAQKNPTAFYLCASSITIGPADSPLHFGNGTRLTVT.

The chain recombines TRBV12-3 or TRBV12-4 with TRBJ1-1; D is unresolved. The CDR3 consists of 13 residues. The V gene lost 6 bases and the J gene lost 5 bases, with 13 bases spanning the gap. CDR3 nucleotides: TGTGCCAGCAGCCATGGGGTAAAGACTGAAGCTTTCTTT. Translated: CASSHGVKTEAFF.

CDR3: CASSLASRGQLMNQPQHF. The CDR3 coding sequence is TGTGCCAGCAGCTTAGCTAGTAGGGGACAGCTAATGAATCAGCCCCAGCATTTT. V is TRBV11-2 and J is TRBJ1-5; 7 bases align to TRBD1. Germline V gene sequence: CDR1 SGHAT, CDR2 FQNNGV. Unmatched junction bases numbered 13, after V lost 1 base and J lost 4 bases. The CDR3 is 18 residues long.

The rearrangement links TRBV7-2 to TRBJ1-5, with 7 bases aligning to TRBD1. This CDR3 has 13 residues. Germline lookup yields CDR1 SGHTA and CDR2 FQGNSA. V lost 5 bases, J lost 11 bases, and 9 bases stayed unmatched. The CDR3 region is CASSLDRDQSQHF. CDR3 in DNA: TGTGCCAGCAGCCTCGACAGGGACCAGTCCCAGCATTTT.

The chain carries TRBV7-2 and TRBJ1-6, with TRBD1 identical over 7 bases. CDR1 SGHTA and CDR2 FQGNSA come from the germline V gene. V gave up 1 base and J gave up 10 bases; unmatched junction bases: 10. The CDR3 extends over 16 amino acids. CDR3 loop: CASSLVWGQWNSPLHF. The DNA of the CDR3 is TGTGCCAGCAGCTTAGTTTGGGGACAGTGGAACTCACCCCTCCACTTT.

The chain links TRBV4-1 to TRBJ2-5; D is possibly TRBD1 (6 bases). From germline, CDR1 is MGHRA and CDR2 YSYEKL. This CDR3 region has 14 residues. V was shortened by 0 bases and J by 4 bases, with 9 bases between the two germline ends. The CDR3 sequence: CASSQETGRETQYF. DNA of the CDR3: TGCGCCAGCAGCCAAGAAACAGGGAGAGAGACCCAGTACTTC.

This clone was detected only once. This chain joins TRBV24-1 and TRBJ2-1; 13 positions agree with TRBD2. The germline gives CDR1 KGHDR, CDR2 SFDVKD. The CDR3 spans 18 residues. With V trimmed by 3 bases and J by 7 bases, 11 bases remained unmatched. The CDR3 loop is CATSDPPTSGRSLNEQFF. CDR3 bases: TGTGCCACCAGTGATCCCCCGACTAGCGGGAGGTCTCTTAATGAGCAGTTCTTC.

The chain combines TRBV27 with TRBJ2-7; D might be TRBD1 (5 bases). The germline V gene has CDR1 MNHEY and CDR2 SMNVEV (reference sequence). The CDR3 loop spans 13 amino acids. V lost 6 bases and J lost 2, with 11 bases in between. As DNA, the CDR3 is TGTGCCAGCAGCGGACACGACACCTACGAGCAGTACTTC. Translated: CASSGHDTYEQYF.

The chain's CDR3 is CSVAGTGVYNEQFF. DNA of the CDR3: TGCAGCGTTGCCGGGACAGGGGTCTACAATGAGCAGTTCTTC. This chain uses TRBV29-1 with TRBJ2-1; 10 nucleotides match TRBD1. V shed 4 bases and J 3 bases; nucleotides not matched to a gene: 3. Germline CDR1 SQVTM, CDR2 ANQGSEA. There are 14 residues in the CDR3.

This clone has just a few counts. V gene TRBV9 combines with J gene TRBJ2-3; tentative D call: TRBD2 (8 bases). The V end was cut by 0 bases, the J end by 4 bases, with 24 bases between. This CDR3 has 19 residues. CDR1 and CDR2 (germline): SGDLS, YYNGEE. The DNA of the CDR3 is TGTGCCAGCAGCGTAGGACAGGGCCGGGCGGGAGGAGCGGCAGATACGCAGTATTTT. This gives the protein CASSVGQGRAGGAADTQYF.

The J gene is TRBJ2-7, the V gene TRBV13, with no clear D. This CDR3 comprises 15 residues. Per germline, CDR1 PRHDT and CDR2 FYEKMQ (reference sequence). Between the trimmed V and J ends, which lost 5 bases and 0 bases, there was a span of 14 bases. The CDR3 here is CASSPSGRSSYEQYF. CDR3 nucleotide sequence: TGTGCCAGCAGCCCGTCCGGGCGGTCCTCCTACGAGCAGTACTTC.

This sequence joins TRBV7-2 and TRBJ1-6; D remains unclear. The CDR3 totals 12 residues. V was cut by 2 bases and J by 8 bases, with 4 bases left in between. Germline CDR1 reads SGHTA; CDR2 reads FQGNSA. Here the CDR3 reads CASSLQYSPLHF. The CDR3 coding sequence is TGTGCCAGCAGCTTACAGTATTCACCCCTCCACTTT.

The chain has TRBV5-1 and TRBJ2-2; 10 bases match TRBD1. Germline V lookup: CDR1 SGHRS, CDR2 YFSETQ. The CDR3 spans 16 residues. Losses at the gene ends were 4 bases for V and 0 bases for J; bases not matched to a gene: 3. CDR3 residues: CASSPGQGPNTGELFF. CDR3 DNA: TGCGCCAGCAGCCCGGGACAGGGGCCGAACACCGGGGAGCTGTTTTTT.

The V gene is TRBV7-3, the J gene TRBJ1-1; D remains unclear. Trimming removed 1 base at V and 11 bases at J, with 5 bases between. The CDR3 consists of 10 residues. Germline CDR1 reads SGHTA; CDR2 reads FQGTGA. CDR3 region: CASSLMVAFF. The CDR3 nucleotides are TGTGCCAGCAGCTTAATGGTGGCTTTCTTT.

V usage is TRBV7-9 and J usage is TRBJ1-1; D remains unclear. This CDR3 comprises 15 residues. V lost 5 bases and J lost 4, with 17 bases in between. From germline, CDR1 is SEHNR and CDR2 FQNEAQ (reference sequence). CDR3 loop: CASSGSGGRATEAFF. The CDR3 DNA reads as TGTGCCAGCAGCGGCTCTGGCGGCCGGGCCACTGAAGCTTTCTTT. The whole variable domain, filled in from reference TRBV7-9 and TRBJ1-1, reads DTGVSQNPRHKITKRGQNVTFRCDPISEHNRLYWYRQTLGQGPEFLTYFQNEAQLEKSRLLSDRFSAERPKGSFSTLEIQRTEQGDSAMYLCASSGSGGRATEAFFGQGTRLTVV.

This chain connects TRBV12-5 to TRBJ2-2; D call uncertain. CDR3 length: 14 residues. Per germline, CDR1 LGHNT and CDR2 FRNRAP. The V end lost 0 bases, the J end lost 7 bases, and 9 bases lay between the germline ends. The CDR3 reads CASGLVGVGGELFF. The CDR3 DNA is TGTGCTAGTGGTTTGGTTGGTGTAGGCGGGGAGCTGTTTTTT. Together with reference TRBV12-5 and TRBJ2-2, the CDR3 gives the full variable domain: DARVTQTPRHKVTEMGQEVTMRCQPILGHNTVFWYRQTMMQGLELLAYFRNRAPLDDSGMPKDRFSAEMPDATLATLKIQPSEPRDSAVYFCASGLVGVGGELFFGEGSRLTVL.

V is TRBV6-5 and J is TRBJ2-7; TRBD2 matches 9 bases. The CDR3 sequence is 15 residues long. Trimming cost V 8 bases and J 0 bases; bases outside gene matches: 8. Germline V gene lookup returns CDR1 MNHEY and CDR2 SVGAGI. The chain's CDR3 is CASGVSGGPSYEQYF. CDR3 DNA: TGTGCCAGCGGGGTTAGCGGGGGCCCCTCCTACGAGCAGTACTTC.

This chain links TRBV4-1 with TRBJ1-1, with unresolved D. Germline V gene sequence: CDR1 MGHRA, CDR2 YSYEKL. V lost 1 base, J lost 1 base, and 7 bases lay in between. This CDR3 is 14 amino acids long. CDR3 sequence: CASSQVTENTEAFF. CDR3 in DNA: TGCGCCAGCAGCCAAGTCACCGAGAACACTGAAGCTTTCTTT.

The rearrangement uses TRBV7-3 and TRBJ2-1; 9 bases map to TRBD2. This CDR3 is built from 15 residues. Unmatched junction bases numbered 8, after V lost 3 bases and J lost 8 bases. Per germline, CDR1 SGHTA and CDR2 FQGTGA. The DNA of the CDR3 is TGTGCCAGCAGCTTCGTAGCTAGCGGGATAGATGAGCAGTTCTTC. Translation: CASSFVASGIDEQFF.

The DNA of the CDR3 is TGTGCCAGCAGCCCACGGCCCACCGCGGGTGGCTACACCTTC. Protein sequence: CASSPRPTAGGYTF. The chain employs TRBV9 and TRBJ1-2; D unresolved. This CDR3 comprises 14 residues. CDR1 and CDR2 from the germline V gene are SGDLS and YYNGEE. V lost 4 bases and J lost 7, with 17 bases in between.

The chain couples TRBV29-1 to TRBJ1-3; D is undetermined. Germline CDR1 SQVTM, CDR2 ANQGSEA. The V gene lost 2 bases and the J gene lost 0 bases, with 14 bases spanning the gap. The CDR3 has 16 residues. CDR3 sequence: CSVESHNPLSGNTIYF. The CDR3 DNA reads as TGCAGCGTTGAATCTCACAACCCCCTCTCTGGAAACACCATATATTTT.

This clone was observed a few times. This chain uses TRBV6-5 with TRBJ1-4; D unclear. In germline, CDR1 is MNHEY, CDR2 SVGAGI. V was trimmed by 8 bases and J by 4 bases, leaving 11 bases between them. The CDR3 loop spans 13 amino acids. In DNA, the CDR3 is TGTGCCAGCCATGACGGAGATAATGAAAAACTGTTTTTT. Translated, it gives CASHDGDNEKLFF.

The chain couples TRBV4-1 to TRBJ1-2, with D unresolved. The CDR3 has 17 residues. Trimming removed 0 bases at V and 4 bases at J, with 18 bases between. From germline, CDR1 is MGHRA and CDR2 YSYEKL. The CDR3 DNA is TGCGCCAGCAGCCAAGAGACATTCTTCGACGGCCCCTATGGCTACACCTTC. Protein product: CASSQETFFDGPYGYTF.